This record covers a single T cell receptor beta chain. The protocol was immunoSEQ multiplex PCR, while the TCRdb copy is restricted to in-frame clones and leaves out a portion. The table records roughly 96,000 clones, around 87% of them present only once. CDR1 MDHEN and CDR2 SYDVKM come from the germline V gene. This CDR3 is 15 amino acids long. Trimming shortened V by 4 bases and J by 6 bases, and 15 bases separated the two germline ends. The data were taken from a study of T cell responses to AZD1222 COVID-19 vaccine. The V gene is TRBV28, the J gene TRBJ1-4; the D gene is possibly TRBD1 (5 bases). The source was peripheral blood, collected 28 days after the second AZD1222 dose. This TCR derives from an adult who received the AZD1222 COVID-19 vaccine. CDR3 sequence reads: CASSSPRVEDEKLFF. As DNA, the CDR3 is TGTGCCAGCAGTTCGCCCAGGGTAGAGGATGAAAAACTGTTTTTT.